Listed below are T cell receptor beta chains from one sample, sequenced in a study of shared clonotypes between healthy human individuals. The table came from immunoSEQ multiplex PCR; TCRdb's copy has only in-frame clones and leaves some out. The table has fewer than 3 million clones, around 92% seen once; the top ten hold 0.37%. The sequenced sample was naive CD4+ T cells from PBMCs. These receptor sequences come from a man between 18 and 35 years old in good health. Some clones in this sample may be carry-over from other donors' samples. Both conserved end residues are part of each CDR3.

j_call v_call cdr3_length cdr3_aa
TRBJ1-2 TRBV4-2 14 CASSLPPDLGGYTF
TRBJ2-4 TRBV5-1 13 CASSLDRANIQYF
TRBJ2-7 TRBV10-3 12 CAIRADSYEQYF
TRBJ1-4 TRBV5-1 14 CASSFKQGNEKLFF
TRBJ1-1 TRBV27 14 CASSKWEGKAEAFF
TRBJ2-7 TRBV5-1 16 CASSPEGLAGSDEQYF
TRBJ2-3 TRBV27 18 CASSSLGLAGDLTDTQYF
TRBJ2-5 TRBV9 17 CASSPSGTSGYQETQYF
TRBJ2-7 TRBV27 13 CASSLSGQPEQYF
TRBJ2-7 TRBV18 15 CASSPPSRTSYEQYF
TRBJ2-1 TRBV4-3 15 CASSHVVSPGNEQFF
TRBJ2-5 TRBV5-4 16 CASSPGRARAKETQYF
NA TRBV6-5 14 CASRRGQASYEQYF
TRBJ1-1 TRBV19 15 CASTRFLGAATEAFF
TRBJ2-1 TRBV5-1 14 CASSSLDRYNEQFF
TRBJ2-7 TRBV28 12 CASSLPGGEQYF
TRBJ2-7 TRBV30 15 CAWRAPRASPYEQYF
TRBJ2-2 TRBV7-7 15 CASSLTSGLYGELFF
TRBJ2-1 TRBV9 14 CASSGVAGVNEQFF
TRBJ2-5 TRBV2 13 CASRRDTQETQYF
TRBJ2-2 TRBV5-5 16 CASRQAGTGGIGELFF
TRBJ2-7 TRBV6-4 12 CASRMGQGDLYF
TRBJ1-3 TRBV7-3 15 CASSIGTNSGNTIYF
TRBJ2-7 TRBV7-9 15 CASSLARSTPWEQYF
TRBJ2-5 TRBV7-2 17 CASSLAGTGGAWETQYF
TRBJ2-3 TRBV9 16 CASSVAGGPSADTQYF
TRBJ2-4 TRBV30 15 CAWSVGGSEGNIQYF
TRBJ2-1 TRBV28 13 CATTGTISSEQFF
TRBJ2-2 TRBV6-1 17 CASSEYGLAGASGELFF
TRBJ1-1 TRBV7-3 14 CASSAGHENTEAFF
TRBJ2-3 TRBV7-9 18 CASSPREGASGRSNTQYF
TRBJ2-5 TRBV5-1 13 CASRAAGLETQYF
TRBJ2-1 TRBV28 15 CASSHTARSYNEQFF
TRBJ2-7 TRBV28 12 CASSLGGGEQYF
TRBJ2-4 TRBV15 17 CATSSQLAGGGTNIQYF
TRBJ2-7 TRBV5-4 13 CASSSAGPYEQYF
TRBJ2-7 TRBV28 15 CASSKGTGGTYEQYF
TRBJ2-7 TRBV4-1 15 CASSPGLAEIYEQYF
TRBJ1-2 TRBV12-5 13 CASGLTGDGGYTF
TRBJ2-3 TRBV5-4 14 CASRGTSDGDTQYF
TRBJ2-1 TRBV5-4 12 CASSLQYEAEFF